The present T cell receptor (beta chain) was sequenced within a study of Ad26.COV2.S vaccination and SARS-CoV-2 variants. Study as a whole: Participants got Ad26.COV2.S intramuscularly, once or twice 56 days apart.

Here immunoSEQ multiplex PCR was the method, and the copy in TCRdb shows in-frame clones only, minus some. This sample carries about 440,000 clones, around nine tenths of them seen once, and the ten largest clones take 9.5% to 15%. Treatment in this sample: about 20 received Ad26.COV2.S at low or high dose, single or two shots; several received placebo; per-sample allocation not given. Each sample was drawn 63 days after the first injection (of vaccine or placebo). CDR1 is MGHRA and CDR2 is YSYEKL in the germline V gene. This CDR3 comprises 18 residues. Germline trimming cut 4 bases from V and 0 bases from J; bases unmatched to any gene: 9. Whole-study findings and limits: Compared with placebo recipients, vaccine recipients had higher spike-specific TCR breadth.

Comments on this clone: The antigen remains unidentified.

The rearrangement uses TRBV4-1 and TRBJ2-6; 7 positions match TRBD1. The origin of this receptor is a person between 18 and 59 years old who received the Ad26.COV2.S COVID-19 vaccine or a placebo. The sample was peripheral blood, taken in a trial of Ad26.COV2.S vaccine versus placebo. CDR3 DNA sequence: TGCGCCAGCAGCCCACAGGGGTCTCTGACCTCTGGGGCCAACGTCCTGACTTTC. This codes for CASSPQGSLTSGANVLTF.